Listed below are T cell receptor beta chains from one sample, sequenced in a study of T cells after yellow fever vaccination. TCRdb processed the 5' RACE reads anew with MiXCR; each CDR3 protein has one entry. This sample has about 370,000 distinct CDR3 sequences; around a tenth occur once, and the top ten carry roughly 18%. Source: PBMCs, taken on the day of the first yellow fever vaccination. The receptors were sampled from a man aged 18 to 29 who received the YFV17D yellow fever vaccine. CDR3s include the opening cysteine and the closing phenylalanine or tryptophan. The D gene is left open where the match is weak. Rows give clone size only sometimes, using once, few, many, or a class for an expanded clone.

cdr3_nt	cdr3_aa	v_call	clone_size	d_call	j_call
TGTGCCAGCAGTTTATCCCCGGGAGGGAGCTCCTACGAGCAGTACTTC	CASSLSPGGSSYEQYF	TRBV27	.	TRBD2	TRBJ2-7
TGTGCCAGCAGCTCATCCGGGACGGGGGAGAGGAATGAGCAGTTCTTC	CASSSSGTGERNEQFF	TRBV4-2	.	.	TRBJ2-1
TGCGCCAGCAGCCACCTCAGGGAGTCGAACACCATATATTTT	CASSHLRESNTIYF	TRBV4-3	.	.	TRBJ1-3
TGTGCCAGCACTGACAGGGCCCACAATGAGCAGTTCTTC	CASTDRAHNEQFF	TRBV6-1	few	TRBD1	TRBJ2-1
TGCGCCAGCAGCCAACTAGGACAGGGGGGGTCCTACGAGCAGTACTTC	CASSQLGQGGSYEQYF	TRBV4-3	.	TRBD1	TRBJ2-7
TGCGCCAGCAGCCTACCTACGGGGGGCTCGTACAATGAGCAGTTCTTC	CASSLPTGGSYNEQFF	TRBV5-1	few	.	TRBJ2-1
TGTGCCAGCAGCCGTGACGATAGCAATCAGCCCCAGCATTTT	CASSRDDSNQPQHF	TRBV7-9	.	.	TRBJ1-5
TGCAGTGCTATGAGGCCGACCTACAATGAGCAGTTCTTC	CSAMRPTYNEQFF	TRBV20-1	.	.	TRBJ2-1
TGTGCCAGTAGTCGACAGGGTGGAGGAACTGAAGCTTTCTTT	CASSRQGGGTEAFF	TRBV19	.	TRBD1	TRBJ1-1
TGTGCCAGCAGCCAGGATCCACAGGGGTCCCGACTAAACACTGAAGCTTTCTTT	CASSQDPQGSRLNTEAFF	TRBV3-1	.	TRBD1	TRBJ1-1
TGCGCCAGCAGCCCCAGCTCCAGCGGGGGGGTGTATGCGCAGTATTTT	CASSPSSSGGVYAQYF	TRBV5-1	few	TRBD2	TRBJ2-3
TGTGCCAGCAGTTACACGGGCATCAATCAGCCCCAGCATTTT	CASSYTGINQPQHF	TRBV6-2/TRBV6-3	.	.	TRBJ1-5
TGTGCCAGCAGTTACCGTGCAGCGGGGGGCTACTACGAGCAGTACTTC	CASSYRAAGGYYEQYF	TRBV6-2/TRBV6-3	.	TRBD2	TRBJ2-7
TGTGCCTGGAATGGCGGGGCACAAGAGACCCAGTACTTC	CAWNGGAQETQYF	TRBV30	few	.	TRBJ2-5
TGTGCCAGCAGCTTAGCAGGGGGCGCAGGCACAGATACGCAGTATTTT	CASSLAGGAGTDTQYF	TRBV7-9	few	TRBD1	TRBJ2-3
TGTGCCAGCACAGGCCGCCGATGGGGCACCGGGGAGCTGTTTTTT	CASTGRRWGTGELFF	TRBV2	few	.	TRBJ2-2
TGTGCCAGCAGCACCGGGACTAGCGGGGGGGCCGTGGAGACCCAGTACTTC	CASSTGTSGGAVETQYF	TRBV5-4	few	TRBD2	TRBJ2-5